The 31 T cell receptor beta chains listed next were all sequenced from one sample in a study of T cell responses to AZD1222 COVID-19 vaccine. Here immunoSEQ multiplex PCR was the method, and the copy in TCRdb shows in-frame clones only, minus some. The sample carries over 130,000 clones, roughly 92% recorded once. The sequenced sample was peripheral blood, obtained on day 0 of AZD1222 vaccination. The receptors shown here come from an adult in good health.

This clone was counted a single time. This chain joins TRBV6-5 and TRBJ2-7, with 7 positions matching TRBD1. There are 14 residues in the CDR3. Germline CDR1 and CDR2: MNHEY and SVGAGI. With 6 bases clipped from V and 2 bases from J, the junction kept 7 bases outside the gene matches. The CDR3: CASRTGWGTYEQYF. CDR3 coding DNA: TGTGCCAGCAGGACAGGGTGGGGAACCTACGAGCAGTACTTC.

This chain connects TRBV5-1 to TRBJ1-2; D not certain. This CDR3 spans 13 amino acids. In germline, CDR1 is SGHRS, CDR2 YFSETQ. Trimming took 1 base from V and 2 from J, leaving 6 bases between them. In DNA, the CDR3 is TGCGCCAGCAGCTTGTACGGAAACTATGGCTACACCTTC. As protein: CASSLYGNYGYTF.

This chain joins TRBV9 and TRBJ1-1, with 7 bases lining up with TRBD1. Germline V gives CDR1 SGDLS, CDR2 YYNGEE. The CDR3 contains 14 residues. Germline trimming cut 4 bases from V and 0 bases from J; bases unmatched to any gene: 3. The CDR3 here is CASSQGTVNTEAFF. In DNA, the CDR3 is TGTGCCAGCAGCCAGGGGACAGTGAACACTGAAGCTTTCTTT.

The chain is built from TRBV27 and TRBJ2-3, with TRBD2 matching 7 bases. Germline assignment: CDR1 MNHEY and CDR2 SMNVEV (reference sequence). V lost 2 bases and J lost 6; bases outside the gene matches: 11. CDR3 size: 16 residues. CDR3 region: CASSLSGGGRMDTQYF. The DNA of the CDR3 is TGTGCCAGCAGTTTAAGCGGTGGCGGGAGAATGGATACGCAGTATTTT.

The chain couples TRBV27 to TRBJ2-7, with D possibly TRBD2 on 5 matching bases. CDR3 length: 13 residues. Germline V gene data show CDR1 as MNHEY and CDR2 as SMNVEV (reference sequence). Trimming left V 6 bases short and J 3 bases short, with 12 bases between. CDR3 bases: TGTGCCAGCAGAACCTTCGAGGGCTACGAGCAGTACTTC. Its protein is CASRTFEGYEQYF.

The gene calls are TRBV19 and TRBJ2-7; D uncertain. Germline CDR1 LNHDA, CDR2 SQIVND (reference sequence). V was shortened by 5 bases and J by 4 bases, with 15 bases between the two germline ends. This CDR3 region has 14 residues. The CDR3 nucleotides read TGTGCCAGTAGTTTGGGCTCCGGCGCTTACGAGCAGTACTTC. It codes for CASSLGSGAYEQYF.

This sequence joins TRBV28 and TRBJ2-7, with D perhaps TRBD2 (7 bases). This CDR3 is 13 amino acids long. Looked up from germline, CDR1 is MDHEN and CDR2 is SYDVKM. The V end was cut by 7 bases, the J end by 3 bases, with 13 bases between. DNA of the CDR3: TGTGCCAGCAATCCGGGGGGCTACTACGAGCAGTACTTC. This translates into CASNPGGYYEQYF.

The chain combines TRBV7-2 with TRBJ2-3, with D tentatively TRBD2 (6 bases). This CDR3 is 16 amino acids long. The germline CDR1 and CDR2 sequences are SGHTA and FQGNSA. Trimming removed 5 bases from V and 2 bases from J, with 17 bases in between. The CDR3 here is CASSRGGAGITDTQYF. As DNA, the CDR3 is TGTGCCAGCAGCCGCGGAGGGGCGGGGATCACAGATACGCAGTATTTT.

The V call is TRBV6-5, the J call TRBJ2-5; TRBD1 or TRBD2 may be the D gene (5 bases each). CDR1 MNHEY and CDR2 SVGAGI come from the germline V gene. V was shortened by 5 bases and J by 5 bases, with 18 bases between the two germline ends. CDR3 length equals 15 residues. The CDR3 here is CASSRRDGAWETQYF. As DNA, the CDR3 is TGTGCCAGCAGTAGACGGGACGGAGCCTGGGAGACCCAGTACTTC.

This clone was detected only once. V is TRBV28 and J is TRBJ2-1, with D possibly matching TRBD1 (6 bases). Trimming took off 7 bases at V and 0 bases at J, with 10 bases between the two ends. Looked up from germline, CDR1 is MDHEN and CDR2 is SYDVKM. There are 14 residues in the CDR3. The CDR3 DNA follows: TGTGCCAGCATAGGGGGAATCTCCTACAATGAGCAGTTCTTC. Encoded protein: CASIGGISYNEQFF.

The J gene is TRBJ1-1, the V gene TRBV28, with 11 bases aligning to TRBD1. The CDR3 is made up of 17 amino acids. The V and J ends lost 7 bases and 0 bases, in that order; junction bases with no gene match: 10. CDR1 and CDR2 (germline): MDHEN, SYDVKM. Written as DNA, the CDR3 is TGTGCCAGCACTTCCGGGACAGGGGGTTTTATGAACACTGAAGCTTTCTTT. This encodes CASTSGTGGFMNTEAFF.

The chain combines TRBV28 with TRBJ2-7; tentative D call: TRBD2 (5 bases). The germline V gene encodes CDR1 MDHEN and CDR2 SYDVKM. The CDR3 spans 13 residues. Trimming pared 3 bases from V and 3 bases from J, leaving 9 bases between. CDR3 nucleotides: TGTGCCAGCAGTTTGGCCGGGAACTACGAGCAGTACTTC. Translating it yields CASSLAGNYEQYF.

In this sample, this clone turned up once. The CDR3 sequence is CASSLRRGNINQPQHF. Here the CDR3 DNA reads TGTGCCAGTAGTCTCCGGAGGGGGAATATCAATCAGCCCCAGCATTTT. The V call is TRBV19, the J call TRBJ1-5, with TRBD1 as a possible D gene (6 bases). Between the trimmed V and J ends, which lost 5 bases and 3 bases, there was a span of 17 bases. This CDR3 comprises 16 residues. Per germline, CDR1 LNHDA and CDR2 SQIVND (reference sequence).

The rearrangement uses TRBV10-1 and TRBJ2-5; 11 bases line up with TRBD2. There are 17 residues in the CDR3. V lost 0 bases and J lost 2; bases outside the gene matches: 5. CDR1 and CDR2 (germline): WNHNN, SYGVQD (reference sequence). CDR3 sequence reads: CASSESKGTSGQETQYF. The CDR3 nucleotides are TGCGCCAGCAGTGAGTCCAAAGGGACTAGCGGACAAGAGACCCAGTACTTC.

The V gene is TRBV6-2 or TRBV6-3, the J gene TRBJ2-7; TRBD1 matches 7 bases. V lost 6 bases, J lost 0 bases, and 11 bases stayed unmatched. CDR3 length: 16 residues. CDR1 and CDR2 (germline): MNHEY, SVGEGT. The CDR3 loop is CASSRLGQSLSYEQYF. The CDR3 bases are TGTGCCAGCAGCCGCCTGGGACAGAGCCTCTCCTACGAGCAGTACTTC.

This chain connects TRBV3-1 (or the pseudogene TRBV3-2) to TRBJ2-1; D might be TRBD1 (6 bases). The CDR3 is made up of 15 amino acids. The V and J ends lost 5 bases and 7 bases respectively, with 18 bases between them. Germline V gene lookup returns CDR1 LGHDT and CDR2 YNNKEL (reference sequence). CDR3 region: CASSRTETVRNEQFF. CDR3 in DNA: TGTGCCAGCAGCAGGACAGAAACAGTTCGTAATGAGCAGTTCTTC.

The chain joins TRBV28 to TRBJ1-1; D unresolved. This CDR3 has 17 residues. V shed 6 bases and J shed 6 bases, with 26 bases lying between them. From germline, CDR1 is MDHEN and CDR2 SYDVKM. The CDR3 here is CASRFGEGLPRSAEAFF. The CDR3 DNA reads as TGTGCCAGCAGATTTGGAGAAGGGTTACCGAGGAGCGCTGAAGCTTTCTTT.

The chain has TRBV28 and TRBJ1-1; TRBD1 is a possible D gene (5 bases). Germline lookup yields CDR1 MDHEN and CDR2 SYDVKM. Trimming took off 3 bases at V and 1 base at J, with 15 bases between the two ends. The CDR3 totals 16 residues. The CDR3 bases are TGTGCCAGCAGTTTGGGGCAGTTTAGGCGGAACACTGAAGCTTTCTTT. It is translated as CASSLGQFRRNTEAFF. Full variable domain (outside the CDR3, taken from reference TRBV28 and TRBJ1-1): DVKVTQSSRYLVKRTGEKVFLECVQDMDHENMFWYRQDPGLGLRLIYFSYDVKMKEKGDIPEGYSVSREKKERFSLILESASTNQTSMYLCASSLGQFRRNTEAFFGQGTRLTVV.

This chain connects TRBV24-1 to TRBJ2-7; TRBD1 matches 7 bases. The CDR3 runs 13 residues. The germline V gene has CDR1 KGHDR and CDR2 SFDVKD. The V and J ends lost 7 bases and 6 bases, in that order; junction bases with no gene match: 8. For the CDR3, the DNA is TGTGCCACCAGAGGGGGCCCAGGGAGCGAGCAGTACTTC. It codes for CATRGGPGSEQYF.

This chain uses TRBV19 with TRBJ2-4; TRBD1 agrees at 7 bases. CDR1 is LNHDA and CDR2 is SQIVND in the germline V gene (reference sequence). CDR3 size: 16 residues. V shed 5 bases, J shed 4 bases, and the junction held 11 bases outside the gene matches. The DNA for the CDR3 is TGTGCCAGTAGTGCCCGGGACAGAACTATTAAAAACATTCAGTACTTC. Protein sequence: CASSARDRTIKNIQYF.

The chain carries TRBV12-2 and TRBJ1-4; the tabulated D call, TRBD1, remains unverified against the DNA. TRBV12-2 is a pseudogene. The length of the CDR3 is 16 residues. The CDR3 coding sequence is TGTGCAAGTCGCTTAGTTTGGGGGCCAACTAATGAAAAACTGTTTTTT. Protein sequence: CASRLVWGPTNEKLFF.

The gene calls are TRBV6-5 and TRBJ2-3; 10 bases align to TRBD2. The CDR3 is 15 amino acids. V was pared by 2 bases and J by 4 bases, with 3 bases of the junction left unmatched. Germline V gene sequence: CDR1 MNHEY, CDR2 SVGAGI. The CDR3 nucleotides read TGTGCCAGCAGTTACGGACTAGCGGACGCAGATACGCAGTATTTT. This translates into CASSYGLADADTQYF.

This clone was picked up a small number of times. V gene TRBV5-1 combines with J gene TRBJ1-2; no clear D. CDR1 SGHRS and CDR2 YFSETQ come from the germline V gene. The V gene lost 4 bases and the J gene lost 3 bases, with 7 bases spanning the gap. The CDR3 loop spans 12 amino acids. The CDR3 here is CASSEGDYGYTF. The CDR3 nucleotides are TGCGCCAGCAGCGAGGGCGACTATGGCTACACCTTC.

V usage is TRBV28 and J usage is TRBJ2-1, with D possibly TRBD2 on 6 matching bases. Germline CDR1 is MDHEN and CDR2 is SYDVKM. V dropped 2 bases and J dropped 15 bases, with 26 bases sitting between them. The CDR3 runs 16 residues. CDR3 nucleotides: TGTGCCAGCAGTTTAGAGTTACCTAGCGTGCTTAACTCTCTGTTCTTC. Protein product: CASSLELPSVLNSLFF. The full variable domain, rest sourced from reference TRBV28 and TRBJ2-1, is DVKVTQSSRYLVKRTGEKVFLECVQDMDHENMFWYRQDPGLGLRLIYFSYDVKMKEKGDIPEGYSVSREKKERFSLILESASTNQTSMYLCASSLELPSVLNSLFFGPGTRLTVL.

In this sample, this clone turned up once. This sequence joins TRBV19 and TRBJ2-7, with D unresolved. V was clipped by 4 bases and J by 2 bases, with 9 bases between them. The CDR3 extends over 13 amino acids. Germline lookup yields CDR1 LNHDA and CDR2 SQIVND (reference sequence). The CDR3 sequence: CASSRLLAYEQYF. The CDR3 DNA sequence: TGTGCCAGTAGTAGGCTCCTGGCCTACGAGCAGTACTTC.

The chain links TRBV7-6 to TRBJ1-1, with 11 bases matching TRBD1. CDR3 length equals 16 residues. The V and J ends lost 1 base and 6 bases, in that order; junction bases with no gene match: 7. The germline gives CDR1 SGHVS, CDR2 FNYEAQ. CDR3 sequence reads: CASSLVPDRGQSEAFF. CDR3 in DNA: TGTGCCAGCAGCTTAGTCCCGGACAGGGGGCAGTCTGAAGCTTTCTTT.

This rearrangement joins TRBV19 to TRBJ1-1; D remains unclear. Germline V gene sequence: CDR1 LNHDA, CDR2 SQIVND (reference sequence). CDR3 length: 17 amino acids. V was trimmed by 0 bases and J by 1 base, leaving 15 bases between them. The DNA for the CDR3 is TGTGCCAGTAGTATAGATCGGGCATCCCAAAGGAACACTGAAGCTTTCTTT. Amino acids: CASSIDRASQRNTEAFF.

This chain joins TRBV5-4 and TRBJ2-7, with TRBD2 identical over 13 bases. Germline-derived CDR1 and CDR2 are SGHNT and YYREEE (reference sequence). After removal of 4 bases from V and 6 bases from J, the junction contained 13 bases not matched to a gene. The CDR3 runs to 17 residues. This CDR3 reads CASSQRTSGRSASEQYF. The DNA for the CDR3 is TGTGCCAGCAGCCAGCGGACTAGCGGGAGATCGGCCTCCGAGCAGTACTTC.

CDR3 in amino acids: CASSQTLNTEAFF. CDR3 bases: TGCGCCAGCAGCCAAACTCTGAACACTGAAGCTTTCTTT. The chain recombines TRBV4-1 with TRBJ1-1; D is unclear. The CDR3 extends over 13 amino acids. Germline V gives CDR1 MGHRA, CDR2 YSYEKL. Trimming pared 2 bases from V and 0 bases from J, leaving 4 bases between.

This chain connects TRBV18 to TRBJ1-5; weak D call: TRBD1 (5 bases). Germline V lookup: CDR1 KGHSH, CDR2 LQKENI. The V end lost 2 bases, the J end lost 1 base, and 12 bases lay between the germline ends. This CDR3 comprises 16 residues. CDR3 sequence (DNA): TGTGCCAGCTCACCAAACAGGATACCAAGCAATCAGCCCCAGCATTTT. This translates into CASSPNRIPSNQPQHF.

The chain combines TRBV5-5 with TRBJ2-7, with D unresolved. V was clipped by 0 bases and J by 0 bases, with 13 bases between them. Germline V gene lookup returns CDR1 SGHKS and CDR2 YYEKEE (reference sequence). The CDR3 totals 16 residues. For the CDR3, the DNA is TGTGCCAGCAGCTTGGCCCCGCAGGAACTCTCCTACGAGCAGTACTTC. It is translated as CASSLAPQELSYEQYF.